A single sample gave rise to the 30 T cell receptor beta chains below, sequenced in a study of T cells in pancreatic ductal adenocarcinoma. Clones were sequenced by immunoSEQ multiplex PCR, and TCRdb holds only the in-frame ones, with some missing. The table has roughly 100,000 clones, more than 90% seen once. No neoadjuvant therapy was given to the selected pancreatic ductal adenocarcinoma patients before their surgery. The sequencing sample was made of PBMCs. Every receptor here comes from a human donor with pancreatic ductal adenocarcinoma.

The chain is built from TRBV18 and TRBJ2-2, with 9 nucleotides matching TRBD1. V was clipped by 3 bases and J by 5 bases; unmatched bases: 1. Germline assignment: CDR1 KGHSH and CDR2 LQKENI. This CDR3 has 14 residues. CDR3 protein: CASSPGQGTGELFF. The CDR3 nucleotides are TGTGCCAGCTCACCGGGACAGGGTACCGGGGAGCTGTTTTTT.

V and J are TRBV6-1 and TRBJ2-7; D possibly corresponds to TRBD1 (6 bases). Germline-derived CDR1 and CDR2 are MNHNS and SASEGT. CDR3 length: 13 residues. V dropped 7 bases and J dropped 2 bases, with 12 bases sitting between them. The CDR3 sequence: CASISGAPYEQYF. DNA for the CDR3: TGTGCCAGCATCTCAGGGGCCCCCTACGAGCAGTACTTC.

The CDR3: CASSQRQGGGYTF. The CDR3 DNA reads as TGTGCCAGCAGCCAAAGGCAGGGAGGTGGCTACACCTTC. The J gene is TRBJ1-2, the V gene TRBV16, with a tentative D call TRBD1 (5 bases). The germline V gene has CDR1 KGHSY and CDR2 FQNENV. V gave up 2 bases and J gave up 7 bases, with 11 bases separating them. The CDR3 sequence is 13 residues long.

This chain joins TRBV28 and TRBJ2-7, with D perhaps matching TRBD1 (7 bases). Looked up from germline, CDR1 is MDHEN and CDR2 is SYDVKM. Between the trimmed V and J ends, which lost 3 bases and 1 base, there was a span of 13 bases. The CDR3 is made up of 15 amino acids. The CDR3 sequence: CASSFFQGGSYEQYF. In DNA, the CDR3 is TGTGCCAGCAGTTTCTTCCAGGGGGGATCCTACGAGCAGTACTTC.

The chain links TRBV2 to TRBJ2-5; TRBD2 matches at 10 bases. In germline, CDR1 is SNHLY, CDR2 FYNNEI. This CDR3 spans 14 amino acids. V lost 4 bases to trimming and J lost 7 bases; unmatched junction nucleotides: 6. CDR3 in DNA: TGTGCCAGCAGTGGCGGAGCGGGAGGGGGGACCCAGTACTTC. This gives the protein CASSGGAGGGTQYF.

This rearrangement joins TRBV30 to TRBJ2-3, with D maybe TRBD2 (7 bases). Trimming left V 0 bases short and J 4 bases short, with 17 bases between. Germline values: CDR1 GTSNPN, CDR2 SVGIG (reference sequence). The CDR3 has 16 amino acids. CDR3 in DNA: TGTGCCTGGAGTGTACTCGGCGGGGGCAGTCCAGATACGCAGTATTTT. Its translation is CAWSVLGGGSPDTQYF.

The rearrangement joins TRBV28 to TRBJ2-2; 14 bases match TRBD2. J was trimmed by 7 bases and V by 4 bases; bases with no gene match: 8. The CDR3 is 17 residues long. Germline assignment: CDR1 MDHEN and CDR2 SYDVKM. CDR3 sequence reads: CASSSLPGLAGVGELFF. For the CDR3, the DNA is TGTGCCAGCAGTTCCCTTCCGGGACTAGCGGGAGTCGGGGAGCTGTTTTTT.

The J gene is TRBJ2-5, the V gene TRBV29-1, with D possibly TRBD1 on 6 matching bases. V was trimmed by 4 bases and J by 10 bases, leaving 22 bases between them. CDR1 SQVTM and CDR2 ANQGSEA come from the germline V gene. There are 14 residues in the CDR3. CDR3 sequence (DNA): TGCAGCGTTGGCAGGGGTCTAAAGGAAGACCGCCAGTACTTC. Residues: CSVGRGLKEDRQYF.

V is TRBV7-9 and J is TRBJ2-1; 11 bases map to TRBD2. V lost 2 bases, J lost 6 bases, and 3 bases stayed unmatched. Germline CDR1 is SEHNR and CDR2 is FQNEAQ (reference sequence). CDR3 length: 15 residues. CDR3 sequence: CASSLLGTSGNEQFF. CDR3 coding DNA: TGTGCCAGCAGCTTATTAGGGACTAGCGGCAATGAGCAGTTCTTC.

The count of this clone is one. The V call is TRBV5-4, the J call TRBJ1-2; possibly TRBD1 for D (5 bases). Germline-derived CDR1 and CDR2 are SGHNT and YYREEE (reference sequence). Trimming removed 3 bases at V and 8 bases at J, with 14 bases between. The CDR3 is 13 residues long. CDR3 protein: CASSSPDSYGYTF. CDR3 nucleotide sequence: TGTGCCAGCAGCTCCCCCGACAGTTACGGCTACACCTTC.

J is TRBJ1-3 and V is TRBV14; D might be TRBD1 (5 bases). V lost 6 bases and J lost 0, with 12 bases in between. The CDR3 extends over 15 amino acids. Germline V gene lookup returns CDR1 SGHDN and CDR2 FVKESK. The DNA for the CDR3 is TGTGCCAGCAGAACAACAGGTGACTCTGGAAACACCATATATTTT. Its translation: CASRTTGDSGNTIYF.

V is TRBV27 and J is TRBJ2-5; 7 bases are a match to TRBD1. Germline values: CDR1 MNHEY, CDR2 SMNVEV (reference sequence). The junction had 5 bases not matched to a gene; V was cut back by 3 bases and J by 1 base. This CDR3 is 15 amino acids long. CDR3 region: CASSFSRTGQETQYF. CDR3 coding DNA: TGTGCCAGCAGTTTTAGCCGGACAGGCCAAGAGACCCAGTACTTC.

This clone is classed as medium-sized. The chain recombines TRBV4-1 with TRBJ1-3, with 12 bases aligning to TRBD1. The CDR3 loop spans 16 amino acids. The germline gives CDR1 MGHRA, CDR2 YSYEKL. Losses at the gene ends were 3 bases for V and 4 bases for J; bases not matched to a gene: 4. CDR3 residues: CASSQGQGAEGNTIYF. As DNA, the CDR3 is TGCGCCAGCAGCCAGGGACAGGGGGCGGAAGGAAACACCATATATTTT.

J is TRBJ2-5 and V is TRBV5-1, with TRBD2 matching 11 bases. CDR1 SGHRS and CDR2 YFSETQ come from the germline V gene. The CDR3 has 16 residues. The V and J ends lost 0 bases and 3 bases, in that order; junction bases with no gene match: 4. In DNA, the CDR3 is TGCGCCAGCAGCTTGGAAGGGACTAGCGGAAAAGAGACCCAGTACTTC. Protein: CASSLEGTSGKETQYF.

The rearrangement uses TRBV9 and TRBJ2-7, with 11 bases identical to TRBD2. CDR3 length equals 14 residues. Germline CDR1 and CDR2: SGDLS and YYNGEE. J lost 4 bases, V lost 2 bases, and 2 bases had no gene match. The CDR3 loop reads CASSVTSGSYEQYF. DNA of the CDR3: TGTGCCAGCAGCGTCACTAGCGGGAGTTACGAGCAGTACTTC.

This chain joins TRBV6-1 and TRBJ2-7; no firm D call. The CDR3 totals 12 residues. CDR1 and CDR2 (germline): MNHNS, SASEGT. Deletions cut 3 bases from V and 2 bases from J, with 5 bases between. The CDR3 loop is CASSDPTYEQYF. The CDR3 coding sequence is TGTGCCAGCAGTGACCCTACCTACGAGCAGTACTTC.

V usage is TRBV10-3 and J usage is TRBJ2-7; D not certain. This CDR3 has 14 amino acids. The germline gives CDR1 ENHRY, CDR2 SYGVKD. The V and J ends lost 0 bases and 0 bases respectively, with 6 bases between them. CDR3: CAISESPGSYEQYF. The CDR3 nucleotides are TGTGCCATCAGTGAGTCTCCAGGCTCCTACGAGCAGTACTTC.

The CDR3: CASSPFDRYGDYTF. For the CDR3, the DNA is TGTGCCAGCAGTCCTTTCGACAGGTATGGAGACTACACCTTC. This sequence joins TRBV27 and TRBJ1-2; perhaps TRBD1 as D (6 bases). CDR1 and CDR2 (germline): MNHEY, SMNVEV (reference sequence). The V end was cut by 5 bases, the J end by 10 bases, with 20 bases between. CDR3 length equals 14 residues.

The gene calls are TRBV28 and TRBJ1-5; weak D call: TRBD1 (5 bases). Germline CDR1 is MDHEN and CDR2 is SYDVKM. This CDR3 spans 15 amino acids. The V gene lost 7 bases and the J gene lost 5 bases, with 18 bases spanning the gap. CDR3 bases: TGTGCCAGCATTCCGGGGGGTTTAGTCGATCAGCCCCAGCATTTT. It codes for CASIPGGLVDQPQHF.

The V gene is TRBV7-9, the J gene TRBJ2-5; 10 bases match TRBD1. The germline V gene has CDR1 SEHNR and CDR2 FQNEAQ (reference sequence). V shed 2 bases, J shed 5 bases, and the junction held 14 bases outside the gene matches. The CDR3 consists of 18 residues. The CDR3 nucleotides are TGTGCCAGCAGCTTAACGACAGGGGGCCTAAGAACCGTGGAGACCCAGTACTTC. Protein product: CASSLTTGGLRTVETQYF.

V and J are TRBV18 and TRBJ2-7; perhaps TRBD2 as D (6 bases). V was pared by 5 bases and J by 5 bases, with 16 bases between. CDR1 and CDR2 (germline): KGHSH, LQKENI. The CDR3 runs 14 residues. In nucleotides, the CDR3 is TGTGCCAGCTCAACAGCGGGCGAAAGCCACGAGCAGTACTTC. This gives the protein CASSTAGESHEQYF. The whole variable domain, filled in from reference TRBV18 and TRBJ2-7, reads NAGVMQNPRHLVRRRGQEARLRCSPMKGHSHVYWYRQLPEEGLKFMVYLQKENIIDESGMPKERFSAEFPKEGPSILRIQQVVRGDSAAYFCASSTAGESHEQYFGPGTRLTVT.

The V gene is TRBV28, the J gene TRBJ2-7; 9 bases map to TRBD2. The V and J ends lost 5 bases and 6 bases, in that order; junction bases with no gene match: 14. In germline, CDR1 is MDHEN, CDR2 SYDVKM. CDR3 length equals 16 residues. Here the CDR3 DNA reads TGTGCCAGCAGTCCACAGGCCGGGACTAGCCTTTTCGAGCAGTACTTC. It specifies CASSPQAGTSLFEQYF.

The chain employs TRBV7-6 and TRBJ2-7, with D possibly being TRBD1 (5 bases). V was shortened by 1 base and J by 2 bases, with 9 bases between the two germline ends. Germline CDR1 is SGHVS and CDR2 is FNYEAQ. The CDR3 totals 14 residues. In nucleotides, the CDR3 is TGTGCCAGCAGCTTAGGGACACTACCCTACGAGCAGTACTTC. It encodes CASSLGTLPYEQYF.

The rearrangement links TRBV14 to TRBJ2-5, with 7 nucleotides matching TRBD2. V dropped 0 bases and J dropped 7; count of bases not matched to a gene: 8. CDR3 length equals 15 residues. Germline V gives CDR1 SGHDN, CDR2 FVKESK. The CDR3 spells CASSQDPSGWGTQYF. The CDR3 DNA reads as TGTGCCAGCAGCCAAGACCCTAGCGGATGGGGGACCCAGTACTTC.

This clone was seen just once. The V and J genes are TRBV5-4 and TRBJ2-3; possible D gene TRBD1, 6 bases. Germline V lookup: CDR1 SGHNT, CDR2 YYREEE (reference sequence). The CDR3 loop spans 11 amino acids. The CDR3 here is CAGQTTDTQYF. CDR3 DNA sequence: TGTGCAGGACAGACCACAGATACGCAGTATTTT.

This clone appeared once. The chain recombines TRBV27 with TRBJ2-5, with TRBD2 as a possible D gene (6 bases). Per germline, CDR1 MNHEY and CDR2 SMNVEV (reference sequence). The V gene lost 6 bases and the J gene lost 2 bases, with 10 bases spanning the gap. There are 13 residues in the CDR3. CDR3 nucleotides: TGTGCCAGCAGGGGACTTTTACAAGAGACCCAGTACTTC. Its translation: CASRGLLQETQYF.

Here the CDR3 reads CSVAGSDTEAFF. The CDR3 DNA reads as TGCAGCGTTGCGGGATCAGACACTGAAGCTTTCTTT. The chain uses TRBV29-1 and TRBJ1-1; D uncertain. The CDR3 is 12 amino acids. CDR1 is SQVTM, CDR2 ANQGSEA, per germline. V lost 4 bases and J 3 bases, leaving 9 bases between the germline ends.

The chain carries TRBV7-3 and TRBJ2-7, with D possibly being TRBD1 (5 bases). Per the germline V gene, CDR1 is SGHTA and CDR2 is FQGTGA. Trimming pared 5 bases from V and 12 bases from J, leaving 14 bases between. The CDR3 totals 11 residues. The CDR3 DNA reads TGTGCCAGCAGCCCCAGGGTCGCCCCGTACTTC. Its protein is CASSPRVAPYF.

The rearrangement links TRBV7-3 to TRBJ2-3; possible D gene TRBD1, 6 bases. The V end was cut by 4 bases, the J end by 0 bases, with 8 bases between. Germline V gene data show CDR1 as SGHTA and CDR2 as FQGTGA. The CDR3 covers 14 residues. CDR3 amino acids: CASSSQGSTDTQYF. In nucleotides, the CDR3 is TGTGCCAGCAGCTCCCAGGGGAGCACAGATACGCAGTATTTT. Full variable domain (rest looked up from reference TRBV7-3 and TRBJ2-3): GAGVSQTPSNKVTEKGKYVELRCDPISGHTALYWYRQSLGQGPEFLIYFQGTGAADDSGLPNDRFFAVRPEGSVSTLKIQRTERGDSAVYLCASSSQGSTDTQYFGPGTRLTVL.

The genes are TRBV7-2 and TRBJ1-1; D ambiguous. The CDR3 is 14 residues long. Germline-derived CDR1 and CDR2 are SGHTA and FQGNSA. Trimming cost V 4 bases and J 0 bases, with 9 bases left between them. DNA for the CDR3: TGTGCCAGCAGCTCGTCCGCGATGAACACTGAAGCTTTCTTT. It translates to CASSSSAMNTEAFF.